The 19 T cell receptor beta chains presented below share a single source sample, sequenced in a study of control samples from healthy donors and cancer patients. The assay was immunoSEQ multiplex PCR, and TCRdb's table has in-frame clones only and misses some. The table records tens of thousands of clones, roughly nine tenths of them present only once. Specimen: blood. The receptors here all came from a woman in her fifties or sixties in good health.

The chain uses TRBV5-1 and TRBJ2-1; TRBD1 aligns across 7 bases. This CDR3 has 15 amino acids. CDR1 is SGHRS and CDR2 is YFSETQ in the germline V gene. The J segment lost 6 bases and the V segment lost 0 bases, leaving 6 bases of the junction unmatched. Written as DNA, the CDR3 is TGCGCCAGCAGCTTGGCCGACAGGGCAAGCAATGAGCAGTTCTTC. Protein sequence: CASSLADRASNEQFF.

This clone was detected once. The chain carries TRBV9 and TRBJ1-6; TRBD1 agrees at 7 bases. In germline, CDR1 is SGDLS, CDR2 YYNGEE. CDR3 size: 15 residues. V was pared by 3 bases and J by 7 bases, with 7 bases of the junction left unmatched. The CDR3 nucleotides are TGTGCCAGCAGCGCATCCGGGACAGTAAATTCACCCCTCCACTTT. Translated: CASSASGTVNSPLHF.

This clone has a single count. The chain is built from TRBV30 and TRBJ1-5; no firm D call. The germline CDR1 and CDR2 sequences are GTSNPN and SVGIG (reference sequence). Trimming shortened V by 0 bases and J by 5 bases, and 8 bases separated the two germline ends. The CDR3 is made up of 13 amino acids. Here the CDR3 DNA reads TGTGCCTGGAGTGTGGGTGGACATCAGCCCCAGCATTTT. This translates into CAWSVGGHQPQHF.

The chain has TRBV5-1 and TRBJ1-2; D unclear. The CDR3 runs 14 residues. CDR1 is SGHRS and CDR2 is YFSETQ in the germline V gene. V lost 1 base, J lost 8 bases, and 15 bases lay in between. CDR3 bases: TGCGCCAGCAGCTTGAAGTGGGGTGGACGGGGCTACACCTTC. It yields the protein CASSLKWGGRGYTF.

This rearrangement joins TRBV20-1 to TRBJ1-3; D not resolved. The length of the CDR3 is 13 residues. Germline CDR1 and CDR2: DFQATT and SNEGSKA (reference sequence). V was trimmed by 3 bases and J by 3 bases, leaving 9 bases between them. The CDR3 is CSASSTIGNTIYF. The CDR3, as DNA: TGCAGTGCTAGTAGCACCATTGGAAACACCATATATTTT.

CDR3 in DNA: TGTGCCAGCAGCGGCTTTGGACTAGCGGGGAATGAGCAGTTCTTC. Translation: CASSGFGLAGNEQFF. The chain is built from TRBV7-9 and TRBJ2-1, with 12 bases that match TRBD2. CDR1 and CDR2 from the germline V gene are SEHNR and FQNEAQ (reference sequence). The ends lost 5 bases at V and 7 bases at J; junction bases unmatched: 6. This CDR3 has 15 amino acids.

The chain is built from TRBV5-1 and TRBJ2-1; the match to TRBD2 covers 12 bases. There are 15 residues in the CDR3. V lost 0 bases and J lost 9; bases outside the gene matches: 4. The germline CDR1 and CDR2 sequences are SGHRS and YFSETQ. The CDR3 here is CASSLELAGGGEQFF. CDR3 nucleotide sequence: TGCGCCAGCAGCTTGGAGCTAGCGGGAGGGGGTGAGCAGTTCTTC. Full variable domain (remainder filled in from reference TRBV5-1 and TRBJ2-1): KAGVTQTPRYLIKTRGQQVTLSCSPISGHRSVSWYQQTPGQGLQFLFEYFSETQRNKGNFPGRFSGRQFSNSRSEMNVSTLELGDSALYLCASSLELAGGGEQFFGPGTRLTVL.

This chain joins TRBV19 and TRBJ2-5, with 10 bases lining up with TRBD2. CDR3 length: 15 amino acids. The germline CDR1 and CDR2 sequences are LNHDA and SQIVND (reference sequence). J lost 1 base, V lost 1 base, and 0 bases had no gene match. This CDR3 is CASSIGLAGQETQYF. DNA of the CDR3: TGTGCCAGTAGTATAGGACTAGCGGGCCAAGAGACCCAGTACTTC.

This chain links TRBV24-1 with TRBJ1-2; TRBD1 agrees at 7 bases. The CDR3 has 14 residues. The V segment lost 5 bases and the J segment 6 bases; nucleotides outside the gene matches: 8. From germline, CDR1 is KGHDR and CDR2 SFDVKD. The CDR3: CATSGSRDSDGYTF. As DNA, the CDR3 is TGTGCCACCAGTGGCTCCCGGGACAGCGATGGCTACACCTTC.

The CDR3 bases are TGTGCCAGCAGCTTTTCCGGGACAGGGGGGTCCGAGCAGTACTTC. Translated, it gives CASSFSGTGGSEQYF. The chain is built from TRBV7-6 and TRBJ2-7; TRBD1 aligns across 11 bases. V shed 3 bases and J 6 bases; nucleotides not matched to a gene: 7. The germline gives CDR1 SGHVS, CDR2 FNYEAQ. CDR3 length: 15 amino acids.

This chain uses TRBV6-5 with TRBJ2-2; D is perhaps TRBD1 or TRBD2 (5 bases each). The CDR3 is 14 residues long. Germline values: CDR1 MNHEY, CDR2 SVGAGI. The V end was cut by 6 bases, the J end by 1 base, with 9 bases between. CDR3 in DNA: TGTGCCAGCAGACCGGGGCTGAACACCGGGGAGCTGTTTTTT. This gives the protein CASRPGLNTGELFF.

The chain is built from TRBV29-1 and TRBJ2-3; D gene ambiguous. The V and J ends lost 6 bases and 6 bases respectively, with 16 bases between them. CDR1 and CDR2 from the germline V gene are SQVTM and ANQGSEA. This CDR3 is 13 amino acids long. CDR3 residues: CSVPPARWDTQYF. The CDR3 DNA is TGCAGCGTCCCCCCGGCTAGGTGGGATACGCAGTATTTT.

This chain uses TRBV18 with TRBJ2-1; weak D call: TRBD2 (5 bases). Germline values: CDR1 KGHSH, CDR2 LQKENI. CDR3 length: 12 residues. V was shortened by 4 bases and J by 7 bases, with 8 bases between the two germline ends. CDR3 in amino acids: CASSLEANEQFF. CDR3 DNA: TGTGCCAGCTCACTGGAGGCGAATGAGCAGTTCTTC. The variable domain in full, completed from reference TRBV18 and TRBJ2-1, reads NAGVMQNPRHLVRRRGQEARLRCSPMKGHSHVYWYRQLPEEGLKFMVYLQKENIIDESGMPKERFSAEFPKEGPSILRIQQVVRGDSAAYFCASSLEANEQFFGPGTRLTVL.

The chain has TRBV2 and TRBJ2-3, with D uncertain. Germline CDR1 reads SNHLY; CDR2 reads FYNNEI. V lost 6 bases to trimming and J lost 2 bases, with 3 bases between them. The CDR3 is 11 amino acids. CDR3 sequence reads: CASSLTDTQYF. CDR3 coding DNA: TGTGCCAGCAGCCTCACAGATACGCAGTATTTT. Variable domain in full (rest from reference TRBV2 and TRBJ2-3): EPEVTQTPSHQVTQMGQEVILRCVPISNHLYFYWYRQILGQKVEFLVSFYNNEISEKSEIFDDQFSVERPDGSNFTLKIRSTKLEDSAMYFCASSLTDTQYFGPGTRLTVL.

The V gene is TRBV10-3, the J gene TRBJ1-5; D is undetermined. Germline V lookup: CDR1 ENHRY, CDR2 SYGVKD. The CDR3 spans 13 residues. Trimming stripped 3 bases from V and 7 bases from J, with 10 bases between. The CDR3 DNA follows: TGTGCCATCAGTGATTCAGCTTGGCAGCCCCAGCATTTT. Its protein is CAISDSAWQPQHF.

This clone was counted only a few times. The chain is built from TRBV19 and TRBJ2-7; tentative D call: TRBD1 (6 bases). CDR1 LNHDA and CDR2 SQIVND come from the germline V gene (reference sequence). V lost 3 bases and J lost 3, with 9 bases in between. The CDR3 extends over 13 amino acids. This CDR3 reads CASSIQGGYEQYF. The CDR3 nucleotides are TGTGCCAGTAGTATCCAAGGGGGCTACGAGCAGTACTTC.

The chain uses TRBV27 and TRBJ2-1; 12 bases agree with TRBD2. The ends lost 2 bases at V and 10 bases at J; junction bases unmatched: 9. Germline CDR1 and CDR2: MNHEY and SMNVEV (reference sequence). CDR3 length equals 16 residues. The CDR3 sequence is CASSLVLAGGIGEQFF. The CDR3 DNA follows: TGTGCCAGCAGTTTAGTCCTAGCGGGAGGGATCGGGGAGCAGTTCTTC.

This clone has just a few counts. The rearrangement joins TRBV27 to TRBJ2-6, with D unclear. The CDR3 covers 13 residues. Germline V gives CDR1 MNHEY, CDR2 SMNVEV (reference sequence). Between the trimmed V and J ends, which lost 4 bases and 0 bases, there was a span of 1 base. In DNA form, the CDR3 reads TGTGCCAGCAGTTACTCTGGGGCCAACGTCCTGACTTTC. It specifies CASSYSGANVLTF.

The rearrangement links TRBV5-1 to TRBJ2-7; D might be TRBD1 (6 bases). The CDR3 is made up of 14 amino acids. V was cut by 4 bases and J by 3 bases, with 14 bases left in between. The V gene's germline CDR1 is SGHRS and CDR2 YFSETQ. CDR3 sequence: CASSRSGQDYEQYF. In nucleotides, the CDR3 is TGCGCCAGCAGCCGCTCGGGACAAGACTACGAGCAGTACTTC.